Sequencing of this TCR beta chain was carried out in a study of T cells in Graves' hyperthyroidism and ophthalmopathy. Amplification targeted TCR beta CDR3 regions from RNA transcripts. The TCR CDR3 first-round RT-PCR relied on the HTBI primer set. TCRdb reprocessed the multiplex PCR reads with MiXCR, giving one entry per CDR3 protein. This sample carries roughly 380,000 distinct CDR3 sequences, about 14% of them seen once, and the ten largest clones take 9.5% to 11%. There are many counts of this clonotype. Germline V CDR1 and CDR2: SNHLY, FYNNEI. The CDR3 consists of 16 residues. With 2 bases removed from V and 0 bases from J, the gap between germline ends came to 13 bases.

Sequencing was carried out using blood. This receptor was obtained from a woman aged 55-75 years with Graves' hyperthyroidism. This sequence joins TRBV2 and TRBJ1-1; TRBD1 might be the D (6 bases). CDR3 bases: TGTGCCAGCAGTGAAAGGGGGGGACATTTGAACACTGAAGCTTTCTTT. Translation: CASSERGGHLNTEAFF.